Below, one T cell receptor beta chain is given with its context. Its target antigen remains unknown. Per-nucleotide qualities are absent, and no much larger clonotype sits a single base away. This entry is derived from a study of sequential checkpoint blockade in melanoma (dated by TCRdb to about 2019). Regarding the study in general: In a 1:1 randomization, patients received either first-line nivolumab then ipilimumab (arm A) or ipilimumab then nivolumab (arm B). Maintenance nivolumab came after each of the two trial sequences. The investigation overall reported the following: Larger, independent patient cohorts are needed to validate the response-prediction model that combines TCR metrics and mutation burden.

The sample's treatment or condition label, in plain terms: randomized to nivolumab then ipilimumab (arm A) or the reverse (arm B). No trial patient had received prior DNA-damaging chemotherapy. A FACS Aria II flow cytometer was used to sort live CD3+CD8+ cells that were negative for CD19 and CD56 from thawed PBMCs. Samples came from patients with melanoma in CheckMate 064, a randomized, open-label phase II trial of sequential checkpoint blockade. Leukapheresis was used to collect peripheral blood mononuclear cells, which were then purified with Ficoll-Paque and frozen in human serum with 10% DMSO. Right after sorting, the blood CD3+CD8+ cells were verified to be >95% pure, and DNA extraction followed. The germline V gene encodes CDR1 SGHRS and CDR2 YFSETQ. The CDR3, from cysteine to phenylalanine, totals 16 residues. Only the CDR3 portion is preserved as DNA: 48 bases, with reading frame beginning at the first base. At the junction V is shortened by 1 base and J by 2 bases, with 13 bases in between.

TCRbeta CDR3 regions were immunosequenced from genomic DNA with the immunoSEQ Assay. Prior to high-throughput sequencing, genomic DNA was amplified by bias-controlled multiplex PCR. Per the source publication's procedure: To quantify the absolute abundance of each unique TCRbeta CDR3 region, the sequences were collapsed and filtered. Clonality, defined as 1 minus Pielou's evenness, was calculated using only productive rearrangements. A previously published method was used to identify clones whose frequencies were significantly greater in on-treatment samples than in baseline samples. In its TCRdb copy, this immuneACCESS table keeps in-frame sequences only and misses some clones. Where compared with another copy, unresolved V genes explain less than half of these, and the others have no known cause. V and J calls and clone size are given by that table; D and trimming were obtained from the DNA. The sample yields approximately 5,700 clones; roughly nine tenths were counted once. The ten largest clones capture approximately 8.8% of the sample.

The chain links TRBV5-1 with TRBJ2-1, with a weak D call of TRBD1 (6 bases match). The sequences come from CD8+ T cells sorted from blood (inferred from file names), collected from a patient given nivolumab and ipilimumab in sequence. This receptor was obtained from a human donor with melanoma. The nucleotide sequence is TGCGCCAGCAGCTTGTCTGCCGCAGGGGCCTACAATGAGCAGTTCTTC. It translates to CASSLSAAGAYNEQFF.